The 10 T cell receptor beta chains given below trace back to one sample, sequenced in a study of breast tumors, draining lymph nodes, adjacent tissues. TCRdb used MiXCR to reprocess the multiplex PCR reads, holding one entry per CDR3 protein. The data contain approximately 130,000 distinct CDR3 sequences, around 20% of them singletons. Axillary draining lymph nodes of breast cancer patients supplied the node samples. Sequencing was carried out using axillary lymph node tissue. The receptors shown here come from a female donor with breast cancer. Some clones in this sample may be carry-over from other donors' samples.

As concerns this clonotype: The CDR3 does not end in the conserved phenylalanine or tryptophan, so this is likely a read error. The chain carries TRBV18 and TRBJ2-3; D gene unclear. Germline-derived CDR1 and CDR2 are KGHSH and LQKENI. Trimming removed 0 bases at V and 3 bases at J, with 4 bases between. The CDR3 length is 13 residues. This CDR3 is CASSPPSTDTQYL. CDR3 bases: TGTGCCAGCTCACCACCTTCAACAGATACGCAGTATCTT.

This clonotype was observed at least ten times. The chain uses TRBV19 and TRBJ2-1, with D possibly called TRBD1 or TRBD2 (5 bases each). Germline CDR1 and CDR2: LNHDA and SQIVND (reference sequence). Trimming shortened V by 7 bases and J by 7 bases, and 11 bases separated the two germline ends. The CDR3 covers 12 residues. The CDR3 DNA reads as TGTGCCAGTAACTCTGGGGGTAATGAGCAGTTCTTC. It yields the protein CASNSGGNEQFF.

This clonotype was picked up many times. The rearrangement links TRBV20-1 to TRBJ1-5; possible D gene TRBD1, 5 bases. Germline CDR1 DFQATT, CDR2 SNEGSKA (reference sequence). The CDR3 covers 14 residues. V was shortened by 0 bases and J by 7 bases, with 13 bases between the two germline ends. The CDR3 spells CSAREAPGGQPQHF. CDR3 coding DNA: TGCAGTGCTAGAGAAGCGCCCGGGGGACAGCCCCAGCATTTT.

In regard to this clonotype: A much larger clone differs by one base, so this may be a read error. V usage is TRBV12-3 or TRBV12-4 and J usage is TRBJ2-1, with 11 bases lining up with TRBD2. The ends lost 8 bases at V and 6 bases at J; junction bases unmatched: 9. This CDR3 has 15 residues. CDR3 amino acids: CASGTGTSGPNEQFF. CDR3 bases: TGTGCCAGCGGAACCGGGACTAGCGGCCCCAATGAGCAGTTCTTC.

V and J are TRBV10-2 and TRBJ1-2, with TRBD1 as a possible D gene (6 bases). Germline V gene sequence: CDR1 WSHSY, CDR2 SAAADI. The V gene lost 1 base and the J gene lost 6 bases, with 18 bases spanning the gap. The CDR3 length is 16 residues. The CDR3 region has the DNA TGCGCCAGCAGTGAGTTCGGGGGGCGCGAAGAGGATGGCTACACCTTC. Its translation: CASSEFGGREEDGYTF.

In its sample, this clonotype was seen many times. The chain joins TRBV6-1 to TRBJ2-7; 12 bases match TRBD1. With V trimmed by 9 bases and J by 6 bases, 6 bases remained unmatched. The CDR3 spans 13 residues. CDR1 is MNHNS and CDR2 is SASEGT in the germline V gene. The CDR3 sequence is CASRRDRGLEQYF. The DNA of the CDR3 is TGTGCCAGTCGCCGGGACAGGGGGCTCGAGCAGTACTTC.

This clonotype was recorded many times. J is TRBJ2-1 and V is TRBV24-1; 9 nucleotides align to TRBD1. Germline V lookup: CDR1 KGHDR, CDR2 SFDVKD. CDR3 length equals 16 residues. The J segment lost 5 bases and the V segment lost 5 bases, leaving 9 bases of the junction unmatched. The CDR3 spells CATSAIGQGHDNEQFF. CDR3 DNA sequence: TGTGCCACCAGTGCTATAGGACAGGGGCACGACAATGAGCAGTTCTTC.

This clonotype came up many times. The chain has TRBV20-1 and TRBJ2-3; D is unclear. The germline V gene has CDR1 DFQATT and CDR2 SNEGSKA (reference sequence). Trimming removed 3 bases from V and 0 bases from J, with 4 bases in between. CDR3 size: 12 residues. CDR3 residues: CSASHSTDTQYF. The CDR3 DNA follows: TGCAGTGCTAGTCACAGCACAGATACGCAGTATTTT.

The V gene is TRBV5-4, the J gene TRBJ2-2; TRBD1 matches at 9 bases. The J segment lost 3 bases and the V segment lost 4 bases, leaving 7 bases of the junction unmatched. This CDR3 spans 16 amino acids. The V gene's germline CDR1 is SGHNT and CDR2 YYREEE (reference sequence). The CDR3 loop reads CASSAPGQGDTGELFF. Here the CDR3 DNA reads TGTGCCAGCAGCGCACCGGGACAGGGAGACACCGGGGAGCTGTTTTTT.

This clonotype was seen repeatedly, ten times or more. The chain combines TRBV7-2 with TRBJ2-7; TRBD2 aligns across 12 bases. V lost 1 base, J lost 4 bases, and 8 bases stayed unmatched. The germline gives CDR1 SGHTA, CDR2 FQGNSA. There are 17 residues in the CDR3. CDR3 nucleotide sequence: TGTGCCAGCAGCTTAGTACCCTTCGGACTAGCGGGATACGAGCAGTACTTC. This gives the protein CASSLVPFGLAGYEQYF.